This T cell receptor beta chain was documented in a study of T cell changes during pregnancy in multiple sclerosis (dated 2019 in TCRdb). Turning to the overall study: The study looked at changes in the T cell repertoire across pregnancy in women with multiple sclerosis.

The CDR3 has 16 amino acids, counting the end cysteine and phenylalanine. Only CDR3 DNA remains: 48 bases, in frame from the first base. From the germline V gene, CDR1 is LGHNA and CDR2 is YSLEER. At the junction V is shortened by 3 bases and J by 0 bases; bases outside the gene matches: 7. The library was made by the immunoSEQ multiplex PCR assay. TCRdb stores this immuneACCESS table with in-frame sequences only. Part of the clones is absent; in the studies checked, under half of the shortfall reflects unresolved V genes, and no reason is known for the rest. Here the sample has tens of thousands of clones; roughly 87% occur a single time. The ten most abundant clones make up approximately 1.3% of the sample. In regard to this clone: Its antigen is still unknown. Base quality data are lacking; no much larger clone is found one base away.

Recombination joined TRBV4-3 with TRBJ2-7, and 8 bases in between align with TRBD2. The sample consisted of CD4+ T cells from peripheral blood mononuclear cells, taken in the first trimester of pregnancy. The sequence was obtained from a female donor with multiple sclerosis, enrolled in a pregnancy study. The CDR3 is CASSQSLGLVSYEQYF. The base sequence is TGCGCCAGCAGCCAGTCCTTGGGACTAGTCTCCTACGAGCAGTACTTC.